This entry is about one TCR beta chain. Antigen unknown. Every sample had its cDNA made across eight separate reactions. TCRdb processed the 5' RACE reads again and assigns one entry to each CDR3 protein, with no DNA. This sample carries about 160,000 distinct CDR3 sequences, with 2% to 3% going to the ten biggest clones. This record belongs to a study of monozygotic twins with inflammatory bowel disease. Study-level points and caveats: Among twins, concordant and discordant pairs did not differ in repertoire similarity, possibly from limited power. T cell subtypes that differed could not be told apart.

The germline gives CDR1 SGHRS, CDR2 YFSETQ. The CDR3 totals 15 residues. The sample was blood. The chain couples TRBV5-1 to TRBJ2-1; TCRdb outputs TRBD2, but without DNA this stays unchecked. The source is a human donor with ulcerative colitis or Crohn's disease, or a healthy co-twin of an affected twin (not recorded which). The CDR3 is CASSSRRSGDNEQFF. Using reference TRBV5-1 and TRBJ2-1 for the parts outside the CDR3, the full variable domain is KAGVTQTPRYLIKTRGQQVTLSCSPISGHRSVSWYQQTPGQGLQFLFEYFSETQRNKGNFPGRFSGRQFSNSRSEMNVSTLELGDSALYLCASSSRRSGDNEQFFGPGTRLTVL.